These T cell receptor beta chains were read from a single sample in a study of shared clonotypes between healthy human individuals. Here immunoSEQ multiplex PCR was the method, and the copy in TCRdb shows in-frame clones only, minus some. The sample consists of roughly 1 million clones, about four fifths of them appearing once. The sequenced sample was memory CD4+ T cells from PBMCs. Receptor source: a man aged 18 to 30 in good health. Some clones in this sample may be carry-over from other donors' samples. Both conserved end residues are part of each CDR3. A D gene is named only where the DNA matches it firmly. Size values are once, few and many counts, or a class for expanded clones, and some rows have none.

J | V | length | size | D | CDR3 | DNA
TRBJ1-2 | TRBV13 | 17 | NA | TRBD1 | CASSLEGGGTGTYGYTF | TGTGCCAGCAGCTTAGAGGGGGGAGGGACAGGGACTTATGGCTACACCTTC
TRBJ1-4 | TRBV18 | 15 | NA | TRBD1 | CASSPRTGGYEKLFF | TGTGCCAGCTCACCAAGGACAGGGGGTTATGAAAAACTGTTTTTT
TRBJ2-3 | TRBV28 | 17 | NA | TRBD2 | CASSLTSGRSGTDTQYF | TGTGCCAGCAGTCTCACTAGCGGGAGGTCGGGCACAGATACGCAGTATTTT
TRBJ2-7 | TRBV2 | 14 | NA | TRBD1 | CASSEDRGTYEQYF | TGTGCCAGCAGTGAAGACAGGGGGACCTACGAGCAGTACTTC
TRBJ1-2 | TRBV20-1 | 11 | NA | NA | CSAGTGYGYTF | TGCAGTGCTGGTACGGGCTATGGCTACACCTTC
TRBJ2-7 | TRBV27 | 14 | many | TRBD1 | CASRWGQGPYEQYF | TGTGCCAGCAGGTGGGGACAGGGTCCCTACGAGCAGTACTTC
TRBJ2-7 | TRBV19 | 14 | NA | TRBD2 | CATKPSGSSYEQYF | TGTGCCACCAAGCCTAGCGGGAGCTCCTACGAGCAGTACTTC
TRBJ1-2 | TRBV6-1 | 13 | NA | NA | CASRLTGDYGYTF | TGTGCCAGCAGGTTGACAGGAGATTATGGCTACACCTTC
TRBJ2-1 | TRBV14 | 13 | NA | NA | CASTGSGLDEQFF | TGTGCCAGCACCGGGTCAGGGTTGGATGAGCAGTTCTTC
TRBJ2-1 | TRBV11-3 | 13 | NA | NA | CASSLGGHNEQFF | TGTGCCAGCAGCTTAGGGGGTCACAATGAGCAGTTCTTC
TRBJ2-1 | TRBV27 | 13 | NA | NA | CASSPTRGNEQFF | TGTGCCAGCAGCCCTACCCGGGGCAATGAGCAGTTCTTC
TRBJ1-2 | TRBV5-1 | 17 | NA | NA | CASSLGRLKGLGYGYTF | TGCGCCAGCAGCTTGGGGCGCCTAAAAGGTTTGGGCTATGGCTACACCTTC
TRBJ2-5 | TRBV2 | 17 | few | NA | CASSERVKGLYQETQYF | TGTGCCAGCAGTGAAAGAGTGAAGGGATTGTACCAAGAGACCCAGTACTTC
TRBJ1-2 | TRBV7-9 | 12 | few | NA | CASSLEAGGYTF | TGTGCCAGCAGCTTAGAGGCAGGCGGCTACACCTTC
TRBJ2-7 | TRBV28 | 15 | NA | TRBD1 | CASTPIGGTGRLQYF | TGTGCCAGCACCCCGATCGGCGGGACAGGGCGGCTGCAGTACTTC
TRBJ1-1 | TRBV13 | 12 | few | NA | CASSSRRDTAFF | TGTGCCAGCAGCTCCCGCCGAGATACAGCTTTCTTT
TRBJ1-5 | TRBV5-8 | 12 | NA | NA | CASSLGYQPQHF | TGTGCCAGCAGCTTGGGGTATCAGCCCCAGCATTTT
TRBJ2-1 | TRBV19 | 18 | NA | TRBD1 | CASSIQTGYEAENNEQFF | TGTGCCAGTAGTATCCAGACAGGGTACGAAGCGGAGAACAATGAGCAGTTCTTC
TRBJ1-5 | TRBV2 | 16 | NA | NA | CASSEAGWGSNQPQHF | TGTGCCAGCAGTGAAGCAGGATGGGGGAGCAATCAGCCCCAGCATTTT
TRBJ2-7 | TRBV27 | 18 | NA | NA | CASRHSGGWDTRVERQYF | TGTGCCAGCAGACATAGTGGGGGGTGGGACACCAGGGTAGAACGTCAGTACTTC
TRBJ1-2 | TRBV30 | 14 | NA | NA | CAWSVRGTLGGYTF | TGTGCCTGGAGTGTACGGGGGACACTGGGGGGCTACACCTTC
TRBJ1-1 | TRBV18 | 15 | NA | TRBD1 | CASSSQGAGNTEAFF | TGTGCCAGCTCTTCTCAGGGGGCAGGGAACACTGAAGCTTTCTTT
TRBJ2-7 | TRBV29-1 | 19 | NA | TRBD2 | CSVSEIGFGLAGFTYEQYF | TGCAGCGTCAGCGAAATCGGATTCGGACTAGCGGGCTTCACCTACGAGCAGTACTTC
TRBJ2-2 | TRBV11-2 | 16 | NA | TRBD2 | CASRDVKRDLAGELFF | TGTGCCAGCAGGGATGTAAAGCGGGATTTGGCCGGGGAGCTGTTTTTT
TRBJ2-1 | TRBV11-2 | 17 | NA | NA | CASSPRMRGARYNEQFF | TGTGCCAGCAGCCCCCGAATGAGGGGAGCCAGATACAATGAGCAGTTCTTC
TRBJ1-2 | TRBV6-4 | 15 | NA | NA | CASSDRRRAGVGYTF | TGTGCCAGCAGTGACCGCAGGAGGGCAGGGGTTGGCTACACCTTC
TRBJ2-7 | TRBV15 | 13 | NA | NA | CATSREQGSEQYF | TGTGCCACCAGCAGAGAACAGGGTTCCGAGCAGTACTTC
TRBJ2-3 | TRBV9 | 15 | many | NA | CASSVRGWATDTQYF | TGTGCCAGCAGTGTCCGGGGTTGGGCCACAGATACGCAGTATTTT
TRBJ1-2 | TRBV28 | 12 | NA | NA | CASSFGGRGYTF | TGTGCCAGCAGTTTTGGGGGCCGCGGCTACACCTTC
TRBJ2-3 | TRBV2 | 12 | NA | TRBD1 | CASSEGQYSQYF | TGTGCCAGCAGTGAGGGACAGTACAGTCAGTATTTT
TRBJ1-1 | TRBV11-2 | 13 | once | NA | CASSLLGNTEAFF | TGTGCCAGCAGCTTATTGGGGAACACTGAAGCTTTCTTT
TRBJ1-1 | TRBV6-5 | 14 | NA | TRBD1 | CASSSRGPATEAFF | TGTGCCAGCAGTTCCAGGGGGCCCGCCACTGAAGCTTTCTTT
TRBJ2-1 | TRBV27 | 15 | NA | TRBD2 | CASSTAAGSYNEQFF | TGTGCCAGCAGTACGGCAGCGGGATCCTACAATGAGCAGTTCTTC
TRBJ2-7 | TRBV6-5 | 15 | NA | NA | CASSLDPGRSYEQYF | TGTGCCAGCAGCCTGGATCCGGGCCGCTCCTACGAGCAGTACTTC
TRBJ1-3 | TRBV6-9 | 21 | NA | NA | CASSYSWGHMGRRLSGNTIYF | TGTGCCAGCAGTTATTCCTGGGGTCATATGGGCAGGCGCCTCTCTGGAAACACCATATATTTT
TRBJ2-2 | TRBV2 | 15 | once | TRBD2 | CASRGLAGYTGELFF | TGTGCCAGCCGGGGACTAGCGGGATACACCGGGGAGCTGTTTTTT
TRBJ2-3 | TRBV19 | 14 | NA | NA | CASHPRGSTDTQYF | TGTGCCAGCCACCCTAGGGGTAGCACAGATACGCAGTATTTT
TRBJ1-4 | TRBV5-1 | 15 | NA | NA | CASSPEGIFNEKLFF | TGCGCCAGCAGCCCCGAGGGGATTTTTAATGAAAAACTGTTTTTT
TRBJ1-6 | TRBV7-9 | 16 | NA | NA | CASSSSIWDLHSPLHF | TGTGCCAGCAGCTCATCCATCTGGGACTTGCATTCACCCCTCCACTTT
TRBJ1-2 | TRBV5-1 | 11 | NA | NA | CASSAGGGYTF | TGCGCCAGCAGCGCCGGGGGTGGCTACACCTTC
TRBJ1-1 | TRBV28 | 18 | NA | TRBD1 | CASSPPRYRGREAAGAFF | TGTGCCAGCAGTCCCCCCCGGTACAGGGGGCGAGAGGCGGCGGGAGCTTTCTTT
TRBJ1-3 | TRBV5-6 | 11 | NA | NA | CASSTEHTIYF | TGTGCCAGCAGTACCGAGCACACCATATATTTT
TRBJ2-7 | TRBV6-1 | 15 | NA | NA | CASSEVVTLGYEQYF | TGTGCCAGCAGTGAAGTCGTGACCCTAGGGTACGAGCAGTACTTC
TRBJ1-2 | TRBV6-6 | 12 | once | NA | CASGGNNYGYTF | TGTGCCAGCGGGGGTAATAACTATGGCTACACCTTC
TRBJ2-7 | TRBV11-1 | 14 | NA | NA | CASSLTRTGYEQYF | TGTGCCAGCAGCCTTACTAGAACCGGCTACGAGCAGTACTTC
TRBJ2-5 | TRBV7-7 | 14 | NA | TRBD2 | CASSRGTSEETQYF | TGTGCCAGCAGTCGCGGGACTAGCGAGGAGACCCAGTACTTC
TRBJ2-2 | TRBV7-2 | 17 | NA | TRBD2 | CASSQTSGSPRTGELFF | TGTGCCAGCAGCCAGACTAGCGGGAGCCCCCGCACCGGGGAGCTGTTTTTT
TRBJ1-5 | TRBV1 | 22 | NA | NA | CTSSGGGDAPLRPGDSNQPQHF | TGCACCAGCAGCGGGGGTGGAGATGCCCCCCTTAGACCGGGGGATAGCAATCAGCCCCAGCATTTT
TRBJ1-5 | TRBV4-2 | 16 | few | TRBD1 | CASSQSGTGRNQPQHF | TGTGCCAGCAGCCAGTCCGGGACAGGGCGCAATCAGCCCCAGCATTTT
TRBJ2-3 | TRBV11-2 | 14 | NA | TRBD2 | CASSVAGAPDTQYF | TGTGCCAGCAGCGTAGCGGGAGCCCCAGATACGCAGTATTTT
TRBJ1-4 | TRBV5-4 | 14 | NA | TRBD1 | CASRLDRGAEKLFF | TGTGCCAGCAGACTGGACAGGGGGGCTGAAAAACTGTTTTTT
TRBJ2-3 | TRBV11-2 | 15 | few | NA | CASSSISGYTDTQYF | TGTGCCAGCAGCTCAATTAGCGGTTACACAGATACGCAGTATTTT
TRBJ2-7 | TRBV29-1 | 12 | few | NA | CSVGDSLYEQYF | TGCAGCGTGGGGGATTCCCTCTACGAGCAGTACTTC
TRBJ1-5 | TRBV28 | 17 | NA | TRBD1 | CASSPGPGQVINQPQHF | TGTGCCAGCAGCCCCGGCCCGGGACAGGTGATTAATCAGCCCCAGCATTTT
TRBJ1-1 | TRBV4-2 | 16 | few | NA | CASSQDRLGRWTEAFF | TGTGCCAGCAGCCAAGACCGGCTGGGGCGGTGGACTGAAGCTTTCTTT
TRBJ1-3 | TRBV21-1 | 16 | NA | NA | CASTPGPAISGNTIYF | TGTGCCAGCACCCCCGGCCCGGCAATCTCTGGAAACACCATATATTTT